The clone carrying this T cell receptor beta chain was seen many times. Its antigen is as yet unknown. This entry belongs to a study of CD8 T cells in ankylosing spondylitis. General observations from the study: Seemingly distinctive of ankylosing spondylitis blood was a TCR beta motif formed by eight highly homologous variants.

Making use of molecular barcodes, quantitative 5'-RACE generated TCR beta libraries. TCRdb re-called the 5' RACE reads with MiXCR, one entry per CDR3 protein. The table shows about 540,000 distinct CDR3 sequences, with roughly 13% occurring only once. Source material: blood, either unsorted or a sorted T cell fraction (not recorded which). The receptor was derived from a male donor with ankylosing spondylitis.

CDR3 amino acids: CASGASGNEQYF. CDR3 nucleotide sequence: TGTGCCAGTGGGGCGTCGGGGAACGAGCAGTACTTC. The chain joins TRBV12-3 or TRBV12-4 to TRBJ2-7, with D possibly called TRBD1 or TRBD2 (5 bases each). This CDR3 region has 12 residues. The V end lost 9 bases, the J end lost 5 bases, and 14 bases lay between the germline ends.